One and the same sample provided the 28 T cell receptor beta chains below, sequenced in a study of T cells in Graves' hyperthyroidism and ophthalmopathy. Template material for amplifying TCR beta CDR3 regions consisted of RNA transcripts. First-round RT-PCR targeting the TCR CDR3 was performed with the HTBI primer set. TCRdb used MiXCR to reprocess the multiplex PCR reads, holding one entry per CDR3 protein. The sample lists a few hundred thousand distinct CDR3 sequences; around 45% were seen once. The sequenced material came from peripheral blood or thyroid tissue (not recorded which). These TCRs come from a young woman with Graves' hyperthyroidism.

This chain links TRBV2 with TRBJ2-7; D possibly corresponds to TRBD1 (6 bases). CDR3 size: 11 residues. Per germline, CDR1 SNHLY and CDR2 FYNNEI. V lost 2 bases to trimming and J lost 13 bases, with 12 bases between them. CDR3 nucleotides: TGTGCCAGCAGTGAATGGGGACAACGATACTTC. Its protein is CASSEWGQRYF.

The rearrangement links TRBV15 to TRBJ1-2, with a tentative D call TRBD1 (5 bases). The V gene lost 0 bases and the J gene lost 7 bases, with 18 bases spanning the gap. Germline V CDR1 and CDR2: LNHNV, YYDKDF (reference sequence). The CDR3 runs 16 residues. The CDR3 DNA reads TGTGCCACCAGCAGAGAAGTAGGGGCTGGCCCTCGTGGCTACACCTTC. As protein: CATSREVGAGPRGYTF.

The rearrangement joins TRBV19 to TRBJ2-2; TRBD2 matches 7 bases. This CDR3 has 14 residues. The germline V gene encodes CDR1 LNHDA and CDR2 SQIVND (reference sequence). With V trimmed by 6 bases and J by 4 bases, 5 bases remained unmatched. Here the CDR3 reads CASRGGSFTGELFF. DNA for the CDR3: TGTGCCAGTAGGGGCGGGAGTTTCACCGGGGAGCTGTTTTTT.

J is TRBJ1-2 and V is TRBV29-1, with 9 bases identical to TRBD1. The germline CDR1 and CDR2 sequences are SQVTM and ANQGSEA. The length of the CDR3 is 13 residues. V lost 7 bases and J lost 4; bases outside the gene matches: 7. The CDR3 nucleotides read TGCAGCGCCGTGGGACAGGGTAGCTATGGCTACACCTTC. It translates to CSAVGQGSYGYTF.

This clonotype was observed many times. The chain has TRBV15 and TRBJ1-2, with D possibly TRBD1 on 6 matching bases. CDR3 length equals 14 residues. The V end lost 1 base, the J end lost 2 bases, and 8 bases lay between the germline ends. Germline assignment: CDR1 LNHNV and CDR2 YYDKDF (reference sequence). The chain's CDR3 is CATSRGTDNYGYTF. The CDR3 region has the DNA TGTGCCACCAGCAGAGGGACAGACAACTATGGCTACACCTTC.

This chain links TRBV6-5 with TRBJ1-5; D remains unclear. Germline CDR1 is MNHEY and CDR2 is SVGAGI. V lost 2 bases to trimming and J lost 9 bases, with 5 bases between them. The CDR3 is made up of 11 amino acids. The CDR3 DNA reads TGTGCCAGCAGTTACAGAGGGCCCCAGCATTTT. Amino acids: CASSYRGPQHF.

The J gene is TRBJ1-1, the V gene TRBV25-1; D is uncertain. This CDR3 region has 13 residues. The germline V gene encodes CDR1 MGHDK and CDR2 SYGVNS. V was pared by 11 bases and J by 4 bases, with 17 bases between. CDR3 in amino acids: CAWSVMTGTEAFF. The CDR3 nucleotides read TGTGCCTGGAGTGTTATGACGGGCACTGAAGCTTTCTTT.

This chain links TRBV29-1 with TRBJ2-7, with unresolved D. Trimming stripped 3 bases from V and 4 bases from J, with 13 bases between. Germline assignment: CDR1 SQVTM and CDR2 ANQGSEA. The CDR3 has 13 amino acids. The CDR3 DNA follows: TGCAGCGTTGACAGCGATGGGATGTACGAGCAGTACTTC. Translation: CSVDSDGMYEQYF.

This clonotype was detected many times. J is TRBJ1-2 and V is TRBV5-8; D is perhaps TRBD1 (5 bases). With 1 base removed from V and 4 bases from J, the gap between germline ends came to 11 bases. Germline CDR1 SGHTS, CDR2 YDEGEE. The CDR3 runs 14 residues. This chain's CDR3 is CASSLSRGSYGYTF. The CDR3 DNA follows: TGTGCCAGCAGCTTGAGTAGGGGCTCCTATGGCTACACCTTC.

This clonotype was detected ten times or more. The chain joins TRBV9 to TRBJ1-2; D may be TRBD1 (6 bases). CDR1 and CDR2 from the germline V gene are SGDLS and YYNGEE. This CDR3 spans 15 amino acids. The V end was cut by 2 bases, the J end by 4 bases, with 15 bases between. CDR3 residues: CASSVRLEDSYGYTF. The CDR3 bases are TGTGCCAGCAGCGTCAGGCTGGAGGACAGCTATGGCTACACCTTC.

The chain combines TRBV7-6 with TRBJ2-5; 9 nucleotides align to TRBD1. The DNA end lines up better with TRBJ2-7; the J call may be wrong. From germline, CDR1 is SGHVS and CDR2 FNYEAQ. The CDR3 is made up of 14 amino acids. DNA for the CDR3: TGTGCCAGCAGCCCCGGGACAGGGACAAACGAGCAGTACTTC. Its translation: CASSPGTGTNEQYF.

The rearrangement joins TRBV10-3 to TRBJ1-5; 9 bases fit TRBD1. After removal of 2 bases from V and 3 bases from J, the junction contained 5 bases not matched to a gene. The CDR3 runs 16 residues. Germline CDR1 ENHRY, CDR2 SYGVKD. CDR3: CAISEPGQGPNQPQHF. In DNA, the CDR3 is TGTGCCATCAGTGAGCCGGGACAGGGCCCCAATCAGCCCCAGCATTTT.

The chain has TRBV5-1 and TRBJ2-2, with D unresolved. This CDR3 has 12 residues. Trimming shortened V by 5 bases and J by 5 bases, and 7 bases separated the two germline ends. Germline V gene sequence: CDR1 SGHRS, CDR2 YFSETQ. For the CDR3, the DNA is TGCGCCAGCAGGCCCGGAACCGGGGAGCTGTTTTTT. Translation: CASRPGTGELFF.

This clonotype was detected only a few times. This chain links TRBV7-9 with TRBJ1-3; tentative D call: TRBD1 (6 bases). Germline V gene lookup returns CDR1 SEHNR and CDR2 FQNEAQ (reference sequence). V shed 6 bases and J shed 2 bases, with 29 bases lying between them. The CDR3 runs to 20 residues. CDR3 coding DNA: TGTGCCAGCAGTTATAGGAGGCAGGGGACCTTCCGTGAGACTGGAAACACCATATATTTT. Residues: CASSYRRQGTFRETGNTIYF.

This clonotype has at least ten counts. The chain links TRBV12-3 or TRBV12-4 to TRBJ2-5; perhaps TRBD2 as D (5 bases). The V end was cut by 3 bases, the J end by 6 bases, with 11 bases between. The CDR3 loop spans 13 amino acids. CDR3 coding DNA: TGTGCCAGCAGTTTTGCTAGCTCAAAGACCCAGTACTTC. Translating gives CASSFASSKTQYF.

The chain joins TRBV7-9 to TRBJ1-6, with D hard to call. The CDR3 contains 14 residues. From germline, CDR1 is SEHNR and CDR2 FQNEAQ (reference sequence). Trimming removed 7 bases at V and 6 bases at J, with 13 bases between. CDR3 protein: CASTPEVVNSPLHF. The CDR3 coding sequence is TGTGCCAGCACCCCTGAGGTTGTTAATTCACCCCTCCACTTT.

This clonotype occurred a few times. The CDR3 nucleotides are TGTGCCAGTACCCTGGGACAGTCTGAAGCTTTCTTT. Translation: CASTLGQSEAFF. The chain employs TRBV25-1 and TRBJ1-1; 7 nucleotides match TRBD1. Germline V gene lookup returns CDR1 MGHDK and CDR2 SYGVNS. The CDR3 runs 12 residues. Trimming took 9 bases from V and 6 from J; bases not matched to a gene: 7.

The genes are TRBV25-1 and TRBJ1-2; D might be TRBD1 (6 bases). From germline, CDR1 is MGHDK and CDR2 SYGVNS. CDR3 length: 14 amino acids. Between the trimmed V and J ends, which lost 8 bases and 5 bases, there was a span of 18 bases. The CDR3 DNA reads TGTGCCAGCGTTGAAGAACAGGGACGGTATGGCTACACCTTC. Its translation: CASVEEQGRYGYTF.

This clonotype appeared a single time. The chain is built from TRBV2 and TRBJ1-5; maybe TRBD1 (6 bases). The CDR3 extends over 15 amino acids. From germline, CDR1 is SNHLY and CDR2 FYNNEI. The V gene lost 6 bases and the J gene lost 3 bases, with 15 bases spanning the gap. The CDR3 region has the DNA TGTGCCAGCAGGGATCATACAGGGTCCAATCAGCCCCAGCATTTT. Protein product: CASRDHTGSNQPQHF.

The V call is TRBV7-9, the J call TRBJ2-3; possibly TRBD2 for D (6 bases). The CDR3 runs 15 residues. Germline V gives CDR1 SEHNR, CDR2 FQNEAQ (reference sequence). V dropped 5 bases and J dropped 0 bases, with 12 bases sitting between them. CDR3 in amino acids: CASSPLGGSTDTQYF. CDR3 nucleotide sequence: TGTGCCAGCAGCCCTTTGGGGGGTAGCACAGATACGCAGTATTTT.

Of note for this clonotype: Likely a read error: the CDR3 ends without its conserved phenylalanine or tryptophan. The rearrangement joins TRBV19 to TRBJ1-5; the D is unclear. CDR3 length: 12 residues. Germline lookup yields CDR1 LNHDA and CDR2 SQIVND (reference sequence). V lost 6 bases, J lost 4 bases, and 7 bases lay in between. The CDR3 DNA is TGTGCCAGTAGCCTCGGTAATCAGCCCCAGCATTGT. Translated, it gives CASSLGNQPQHC.

In its sample, this clonotype was seen many times. The CDR3 here is CASSAVGAPLGYGYTF. CDR3 coding DNA: TGTGCCAGCAGCGCAGTAGGGGCACCGCTCGGCTATGGCTACACCTTC. The J gene is TRBJ1-2, the V gene TRBV7-8; tentatively, D is TRBD1 (5 bases). This CDR3 has 16 residues. Germline CDR1 reads SGHVS; CDR2 reads FQNEAQ. Trimming removed 5 bases from V and 4 bases from J, with 20 bases in between.

Only a few counts were recorded for this clonotype. The CDR3 DNA reads as TGTGCCAGCACCACCGTTAGCGGGAGCCGGAGCGAGCAGTACTTC. Translating it yields CASTTVSGSRSEQYF. This chain links TRBV2 with TRBJ2-7; 9 bases are shared with TRBD2. The V and J ends lost 7 bases and 6 bases, in that order; junction bases with no gene match: 13. The CDR3 loop spans 15 amino acids. Germline values: CDR1 SNHLY, CDR2 FYNNEI.

The chain links TRBV11-2 to TRBJ1-5; unclear D gene. This CDR3 has 14 residues. V lost 5 bases to trimming and J lost 5 bases, with 13 bases between them. Germline V gene lookup returns CDR1 SGHAT and CDR2 FQNNGV. CDR3 in amino acids: CASSQDGSHQPQHF. The CDR3 coding sequence is TGTGCCAGCAGCCAGGACGGGTCCCATCAGCCCCAGCATTTT.

The chain couples TRBV7-8 to TRBJ1-5; D ambiguous. V was clipped by 5 bases and J by 2 bases, with 16 bases between them. CDR3 length: 16 residues. Germline CDR1 and CDR2: SGHVS and FQNEAQ. The CDR3 DNA follows: TGTGCCAGCAGCCCCACCAACCAACGCGGCAATCAGCCCCAGCATTTT. It is translated as CASSPTNQRGNQPQHF.

The CDR3 sequence is CAISERTGYTEAFF. CDR3 DNA sequence: TGTGCCATCAGTGAAAGGACAGGCTACACTGAAGCTTTCTTT. This chain connects TRBV10-3 to TRBJ1-1, with TRBD1 matching over 7 bases. This CDR3 contains 14 residues. Germline loops: CDR1 ENHRY, CDR2 SYGVKD. After removal of 3 bases from V and 3 bases from J, the junction contained 4 bases not matched to a gene.

This clonotype was recorded at least ten times. V usage is TRBV20-1 and J usage is TRBJ2-7, with 10 positions matching TRBD2. Germline-derived CDR1 and CDR2 are DFQATT and SNEGSKA (reference sequence). The CDR3 runs to 16 residues. The J segment lost 4 bases and the V segment lost 5 bases, leaving 14 bases of the junction unmatched. CDR3 in amino acids: CSAQAAASGRAYEQYF. CDR3 sequence (DNA): TGCAGTGCTCAGGCCGCGGCTAGCGGGAGAGCTTACGAGCAGTACTTC.

CDR3 region: CATRRTGREQYF. The CDR3 nucleotides read TGTGCCACCCGGAGAACAGGGAGAGAGCAGTACTTC. The V call is TRBV7-9, the J call TRBJ2-7; weak D call: TRBD1 (6 bases). Germline V gene sequence: CDR1 SEHNR, CDR2 FQNEAQ (reference sequence). This CDR3 is 12 amino acids long. V lost 10 bases, J lost 7 bases, and 17 bases lay in between.